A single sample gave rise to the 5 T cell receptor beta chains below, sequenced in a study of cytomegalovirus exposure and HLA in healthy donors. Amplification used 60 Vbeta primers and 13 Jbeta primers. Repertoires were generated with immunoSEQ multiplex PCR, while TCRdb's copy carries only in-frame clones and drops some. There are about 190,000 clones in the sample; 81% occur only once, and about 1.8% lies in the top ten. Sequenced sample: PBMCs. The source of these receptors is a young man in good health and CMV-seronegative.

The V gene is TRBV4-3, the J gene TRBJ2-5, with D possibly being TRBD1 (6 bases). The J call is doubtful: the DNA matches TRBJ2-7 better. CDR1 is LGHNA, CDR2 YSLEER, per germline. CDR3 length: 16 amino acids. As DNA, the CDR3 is TGCGCCAGCAGCCAAGAATCTAGGACAGCAGCCTACGAGCAGTACTTC. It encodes CASSQESRTAAYEQYF.

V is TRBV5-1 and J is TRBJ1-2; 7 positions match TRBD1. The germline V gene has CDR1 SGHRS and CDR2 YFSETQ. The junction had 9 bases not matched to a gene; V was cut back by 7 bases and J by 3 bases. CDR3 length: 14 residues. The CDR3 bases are TGCGCCAGCTCCCCCGTAGGGGGCGACTATGGCTACACCTTC. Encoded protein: CASSPVGGDYGYTF.

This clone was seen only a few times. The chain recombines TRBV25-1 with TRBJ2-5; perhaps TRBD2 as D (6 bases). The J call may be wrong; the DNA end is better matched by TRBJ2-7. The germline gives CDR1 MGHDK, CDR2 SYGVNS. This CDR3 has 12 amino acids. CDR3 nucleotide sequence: TGTGCCAGCCGGGGGAACATCTACGAGCAGTACTTC. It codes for CASRGNIYEQYF.

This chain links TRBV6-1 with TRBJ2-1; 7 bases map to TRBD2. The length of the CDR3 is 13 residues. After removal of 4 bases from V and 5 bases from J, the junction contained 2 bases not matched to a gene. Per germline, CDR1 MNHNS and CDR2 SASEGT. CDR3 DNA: TGTGCCAGCAGTGTGGCGGGGGACAATGAGCAGTTCTTC. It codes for CASSVAGDNEQFF.

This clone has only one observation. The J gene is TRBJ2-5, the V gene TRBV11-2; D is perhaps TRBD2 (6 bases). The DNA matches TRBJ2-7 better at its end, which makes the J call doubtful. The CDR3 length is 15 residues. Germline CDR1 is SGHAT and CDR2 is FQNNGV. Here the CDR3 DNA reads TGTGCCAGCAGCATCGGGACTGGGAGCTCCTACGAGCAGTACTTC. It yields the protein CASSIGTGSSYEQYF.